This TCR beta chain was observed in a study of technical replicates of blood from several donors. Method: immunoSEQ multiplex PCR; TCRdb's copy keeps in-frame clones and lacks some. The table includes more than 65,000 clones, 90% to 95% detected once. CDR1 is MNHNS, CDR2 SASEGT, per germline. The CDR3 is 14 residues long. With 5 bases removed from V and 1 base from J, the gap between germline ends came to 10 bases. The sample consisted of T cells isolated from PBMCs. The origin of this receptor is a human donor in good health. The rearrangement joins TRBV6-1 to TRBJ2-3; TRBD1 is a possible D gene (6 bases). In nucleotides, the CDR3 is TGTGCCAGCAGTACCAGGGGTCGCACAGATACGCAGTATTTT. Translating it yields CASSTRGRTDTQYF.